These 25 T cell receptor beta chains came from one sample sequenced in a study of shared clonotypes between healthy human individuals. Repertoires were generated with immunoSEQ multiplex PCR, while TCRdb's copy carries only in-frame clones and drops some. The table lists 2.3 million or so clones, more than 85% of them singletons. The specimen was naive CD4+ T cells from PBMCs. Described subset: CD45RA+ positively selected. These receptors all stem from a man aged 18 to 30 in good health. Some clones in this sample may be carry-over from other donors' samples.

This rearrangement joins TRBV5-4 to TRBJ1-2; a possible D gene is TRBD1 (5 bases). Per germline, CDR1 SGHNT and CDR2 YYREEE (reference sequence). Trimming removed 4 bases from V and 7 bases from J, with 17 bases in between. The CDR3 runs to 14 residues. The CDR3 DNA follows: TGTGCCAGCAGCCCGGGTACGGGACTCGGTGGCTACACCTTC. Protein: CASSPGTGLGGYTF.

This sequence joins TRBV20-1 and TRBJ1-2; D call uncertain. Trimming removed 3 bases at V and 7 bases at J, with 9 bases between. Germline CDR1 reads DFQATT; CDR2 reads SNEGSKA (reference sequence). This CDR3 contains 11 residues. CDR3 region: CSASRDVGYTF. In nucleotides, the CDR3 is TGCAGTGCTAGCCGTGACGTTGGCTACACCTTC.

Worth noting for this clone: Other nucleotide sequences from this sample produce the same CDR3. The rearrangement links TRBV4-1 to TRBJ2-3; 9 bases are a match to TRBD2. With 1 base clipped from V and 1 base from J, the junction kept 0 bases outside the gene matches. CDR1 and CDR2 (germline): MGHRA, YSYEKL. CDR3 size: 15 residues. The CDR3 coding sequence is TGCGCCAGCAGCCAAGGACTAGCGGGCACAGATACGCAGTATTTT. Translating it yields CASSQGLAGTDTQYF.

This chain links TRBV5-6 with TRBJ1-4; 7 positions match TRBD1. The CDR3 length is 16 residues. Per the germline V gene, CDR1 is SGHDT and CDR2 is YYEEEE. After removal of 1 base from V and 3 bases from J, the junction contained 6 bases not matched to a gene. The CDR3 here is CASSLLTGYSNEKLFF. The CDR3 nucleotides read TGTGCCAGCAGCTTGTTGACAGGGTACTCTAATGAAAAACTGTTTTTT.

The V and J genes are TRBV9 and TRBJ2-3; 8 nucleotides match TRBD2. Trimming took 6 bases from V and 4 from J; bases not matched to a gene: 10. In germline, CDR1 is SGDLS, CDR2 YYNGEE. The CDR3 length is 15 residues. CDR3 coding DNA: TGTGCCAGCACCATAAGCGGGAGTTTGGCAGATACGCAGTATTTT. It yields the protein CASTISGSLADTQYF.

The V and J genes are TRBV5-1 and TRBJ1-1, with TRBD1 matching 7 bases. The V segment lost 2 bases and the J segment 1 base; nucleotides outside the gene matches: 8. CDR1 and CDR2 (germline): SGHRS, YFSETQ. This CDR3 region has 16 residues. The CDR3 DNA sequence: TGCGCCAGCAGCTTATTAACAGGGGCGCCGAACACTGAAGCTTTCTTT. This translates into CASSLLTGAPNTEAFF.

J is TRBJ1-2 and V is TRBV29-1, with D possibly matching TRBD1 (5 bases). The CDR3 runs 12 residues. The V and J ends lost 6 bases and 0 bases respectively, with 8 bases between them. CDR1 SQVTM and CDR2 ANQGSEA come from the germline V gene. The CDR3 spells CSVGGANYGYTF. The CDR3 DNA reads TGCAGCGTGGGGGGGGCTAACTATGGCTACACCTTC.

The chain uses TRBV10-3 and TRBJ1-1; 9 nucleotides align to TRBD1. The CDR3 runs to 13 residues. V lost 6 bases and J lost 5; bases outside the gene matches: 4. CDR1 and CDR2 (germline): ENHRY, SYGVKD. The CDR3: CAISTGGLTEAFF. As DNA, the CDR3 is TGTGCCATCAGCACAGGGGGCCTGACTGAAGCTTTCTTT.

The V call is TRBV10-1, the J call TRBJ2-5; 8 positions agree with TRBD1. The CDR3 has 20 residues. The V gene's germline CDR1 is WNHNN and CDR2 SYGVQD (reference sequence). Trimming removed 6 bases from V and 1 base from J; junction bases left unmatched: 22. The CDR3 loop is CASSANSGTGGLTIQETQYF. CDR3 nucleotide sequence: TGCGCCAGCAGCGCAAATTCCGGGACAGGAGGACTAACGATCCAAGAGACCCAGTACTTC.

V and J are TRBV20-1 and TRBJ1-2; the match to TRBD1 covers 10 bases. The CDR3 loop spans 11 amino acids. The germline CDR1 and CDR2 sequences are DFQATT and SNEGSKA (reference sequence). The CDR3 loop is CSPGQGKVYTF. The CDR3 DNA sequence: TGCAGCCCGGGACAGGGGAAGGTGTACACCTTC.

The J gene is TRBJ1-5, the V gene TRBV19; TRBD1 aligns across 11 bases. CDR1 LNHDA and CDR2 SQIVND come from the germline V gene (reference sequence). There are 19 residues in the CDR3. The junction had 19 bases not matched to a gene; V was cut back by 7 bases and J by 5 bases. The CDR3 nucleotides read TGTGCCAGTAATAGGATAAAAAGGACAGGGGGCGAATCGGATCAGCCCCAGCATTTT. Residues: CASNRIKRTGGESDQPQHF.

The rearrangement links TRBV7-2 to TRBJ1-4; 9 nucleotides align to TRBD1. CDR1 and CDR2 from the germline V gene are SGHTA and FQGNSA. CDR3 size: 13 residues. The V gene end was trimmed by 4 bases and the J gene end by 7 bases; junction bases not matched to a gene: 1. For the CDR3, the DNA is TGTGCCAGCAGCTGGGACAGGGTTGAAAAACTGTTTTTT. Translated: CASSWDRVEKLFF.

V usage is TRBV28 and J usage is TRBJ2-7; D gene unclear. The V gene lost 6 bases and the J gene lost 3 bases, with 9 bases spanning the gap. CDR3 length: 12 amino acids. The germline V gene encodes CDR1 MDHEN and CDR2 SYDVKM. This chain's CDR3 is CASRGPFYEQYF. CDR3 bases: TGTGCCAGCAGGGGCCCCTTCTACGAGCAGTACTTC.

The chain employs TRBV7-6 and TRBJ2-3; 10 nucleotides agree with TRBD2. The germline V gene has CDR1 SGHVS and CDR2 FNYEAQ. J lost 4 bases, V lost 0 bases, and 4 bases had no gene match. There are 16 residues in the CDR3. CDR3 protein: CASSLAALAGADTQYF. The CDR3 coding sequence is TGTGCCAGCAGCTTAGCGGCGCTAGCGGGAGCAGATACGCAGTATTTT.

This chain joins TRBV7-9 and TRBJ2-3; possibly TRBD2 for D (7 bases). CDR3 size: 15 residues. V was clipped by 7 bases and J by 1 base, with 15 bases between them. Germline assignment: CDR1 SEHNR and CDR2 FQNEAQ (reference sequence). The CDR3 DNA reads TGTGCCAGCACCAAAAGGGGGGGCGGCACAGATACGCAGTATTTT. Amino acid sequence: CASTKRGGGTDTQYF.

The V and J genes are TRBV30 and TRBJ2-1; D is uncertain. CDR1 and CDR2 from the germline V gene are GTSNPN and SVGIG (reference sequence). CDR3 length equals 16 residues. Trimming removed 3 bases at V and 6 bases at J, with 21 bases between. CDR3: CAWSSRHPETSNEQFF. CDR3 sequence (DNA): TGTGCCTGGAGCAGCCGTCACCCGGAGACCTCCAATGAGCAGTTCTTC.

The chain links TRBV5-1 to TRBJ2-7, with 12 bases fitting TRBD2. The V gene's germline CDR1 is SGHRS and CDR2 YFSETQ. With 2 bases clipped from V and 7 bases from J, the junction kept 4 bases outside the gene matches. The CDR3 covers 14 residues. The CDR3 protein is CASSLTGLAGEQYF. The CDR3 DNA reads TGCGCCAGCAGCTTAACCGGACTAGCGGGGGAGCAGTACTTC.

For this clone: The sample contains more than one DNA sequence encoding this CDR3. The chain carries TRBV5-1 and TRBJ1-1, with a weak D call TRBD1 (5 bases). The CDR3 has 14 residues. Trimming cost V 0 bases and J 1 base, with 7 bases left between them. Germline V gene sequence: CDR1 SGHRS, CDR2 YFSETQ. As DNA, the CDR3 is TGCGCCAGCAGCTTGGAGACAGCGAACACTGAAGCTTTCTTT. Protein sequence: CASSLETANTEAFF.

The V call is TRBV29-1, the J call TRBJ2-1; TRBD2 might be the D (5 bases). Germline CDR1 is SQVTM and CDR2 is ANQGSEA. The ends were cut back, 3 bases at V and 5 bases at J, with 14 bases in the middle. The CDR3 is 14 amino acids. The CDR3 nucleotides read TGCAGCGTTGATGCTCCGGGGTCGAACAATGAGCAGTTCTTC. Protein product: CSVDAPGSNNEQFF.

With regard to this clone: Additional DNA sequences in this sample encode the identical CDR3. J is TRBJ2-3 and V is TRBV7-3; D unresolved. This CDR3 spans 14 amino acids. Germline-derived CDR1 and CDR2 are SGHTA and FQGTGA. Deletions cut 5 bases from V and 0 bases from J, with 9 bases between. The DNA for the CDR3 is TGTGCCAGCAGCCTACTCCCCAGCACAGATACGCAGTATTTT. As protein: CASSLLPSTDTQYF.

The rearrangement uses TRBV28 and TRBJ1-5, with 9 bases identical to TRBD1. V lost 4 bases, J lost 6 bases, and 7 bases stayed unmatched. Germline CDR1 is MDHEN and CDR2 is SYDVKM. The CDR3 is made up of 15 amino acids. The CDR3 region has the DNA TGTGCCAGCAGTTGGGGAGGGACAGGGTCTCAGCCCCAGCATTTT. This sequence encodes CASSWGGTGSQPQHF.

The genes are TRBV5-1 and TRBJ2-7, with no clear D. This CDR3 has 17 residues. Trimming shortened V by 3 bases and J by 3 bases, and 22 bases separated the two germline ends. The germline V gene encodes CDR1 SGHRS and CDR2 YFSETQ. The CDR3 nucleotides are TGCGCCAGCAGCTCCTCAAAAATGGACCAGGCCCACTACGAGCAGTACTTC. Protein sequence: CASSSSKMDQAHYEQYF.

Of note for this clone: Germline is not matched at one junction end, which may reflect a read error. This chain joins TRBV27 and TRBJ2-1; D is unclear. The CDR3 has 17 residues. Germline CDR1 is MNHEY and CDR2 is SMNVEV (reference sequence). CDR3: CASSLIGPTFTYDEQFF. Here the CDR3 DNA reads TGTGCCAGCAGTTTAATTGGCCCGACTTTCACCTACGATGAGCAGTTCTTC.

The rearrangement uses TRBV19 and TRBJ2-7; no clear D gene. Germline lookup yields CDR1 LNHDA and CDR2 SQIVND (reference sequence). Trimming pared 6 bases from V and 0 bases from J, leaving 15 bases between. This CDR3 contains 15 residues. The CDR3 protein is CASSPSPRTSYEQYF. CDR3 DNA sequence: TGTGCCAGTAGCCCATCACCCCGCACCTCCTACGAGCAGTACTTC.

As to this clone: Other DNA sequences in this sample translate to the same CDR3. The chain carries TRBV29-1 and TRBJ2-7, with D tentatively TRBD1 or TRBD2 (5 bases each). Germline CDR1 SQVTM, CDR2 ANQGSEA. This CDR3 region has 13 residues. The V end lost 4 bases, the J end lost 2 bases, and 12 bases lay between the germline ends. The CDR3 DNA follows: TGCAGCGTTGGAGGCCAGGGAGCCTACGAGCAGTACTTC. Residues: CSVGGQGAYEQYF.